One sample yielded the 17 T cell receptor beta chains listed below, sequenced in a study of T cells expressing NK-cell markers. With the 5' RACE reads reprocessed, TCRdb shows one record per CDR3 protein and no DNA. The sample table includes 400,000 or so distinct CDR3 sequences. Sequenced input: blood T cells: a sorted CD56 or NKG2C T cell subset, CD4+ or CD8+ T cells, or bulk PBMC T cells (not recorded which). Receptor source: a woman aged 50 to 60 in good health.

The chain couples TRBV18 to TRBJ2-2. This CDR3 spans 14 amino acids. Germline CDR1 is KGHSH and CDR2 is LQKENI. The CDR3 loop reads CASSPSGNTGELFF.

The rearrangement uses TRBV10-3 and TRBJ2-3; the D gene TCRdb calls, TRBD2, cannot be checked with no DNA. The CDR3 is 15 amino acids. Per germline, CDR1 ENHRY and CDR2 SYGVKD. The CDR3 loop is CAIRRLAGLTDTQYF.

This sequence joins TRBV11-2 and TRBJ2-5; TCRdb lists TRBD1, though no DNA is available to test this call. CDR1 is SGHAT and CDR2 is FQNNGV in the germline V gene. The CDR3 is 15 amino acids. The CDR3 spells CASSLDVASSETQYF.

The chain is built from TRBV5-1 and TRBJ2-2; the TCRdb call, TRBD1, lacks DNA for checking. The CDR3 extends over 19 amino acids. Germline V gives CDR1 SGHRS, CDR2 YFSETQ. The chain's CDR3 is CASSLGSLPGTVNTGELFF.

The chain links TRBV12-3 or TRBV12-4 to TRBJ2-4. CDR3 size: 13 residues. The CDR3 protein is CASSMGIRNIQYF.

V and J are TRBV6-6 and TRBJ2-1; no DNA is available, so the TRBD2 call from TCRdb remains unchecked. The germline gives CDR1 MNHNY, CDR2 SVGAGI (reference sequence). This CDR3 has 18 residues. CDR3 sequence reads: CASSMKAFGGTSYNEQFF.

J is TRBJ2-1 and V is TRBV20-1. The CDR3 runs to 13 residues. The V gene's germline CDR1 is DFQATT and CDR2 SNEGSKA (reference sequence). CDR3 sequence reads: CSARDLGEREQFF.

The V gene is TRBV15, the J gene TRBJ2-1; TCRdb returns TRBD2, unconfirmable since there is no DNA. Germline V CDR1 and CDR2: LNHNV, YYDKDF (reference sequence). The CDR3 has 15 amino acids. CDR3 region: CATSRDLLAGDQQFF.

The V call is TRBV5-8, the J call TRBJ2-7; TCRdb outputs TRBD1, but without DNA this stays unchecked. Germline-derived CDR1 and CDR2 are SGHTS and YDEGEE. The CDR3 spans 13 residues. The CDR3 region is CASRAMGAREQYF. Variable domain in full (rest from reference TRBV5-8 and TRBJ2-7): EAGVTQSPTHLIKTRGQQATLRCSPISGHTSVYWYQQALGLGLQFLLWYDEGEERNRGNFPPRFSGRQFPNYSSELNVNALELEDSALYLCASRAMGAREQYFGPGTRLTVT.

This chain connects TRBV5-1 to TRBJ2-1; TCRdb's D call of TRBD2 is untestable without DNA. The CDR3 spans 14 residues. Germline V gene sequence: CDR1 SGHRS, CDR2 YFSETQ. The CDR3 protein is CASSGRAVNNEQFF.

The V and J genes are TRBV12-3 or TRBV12-4 and TRBJ1-4; there is no DNA to check the TCRdb D call of TRBD1. The CDR3 is 17 amino acids. CDR3 protein: CASSPRTATATNEKLFF.

The rearrangement links TRBV6-5 to TRBJ1-1. The germline V gene encodes CDR1 MNHEY and CDR2 SVGAGI. There are 17 residues in the CDR3. The CDR3 protein is CASSYSADSLMNTEAFF.

The chain couples TRBV7-9 to TRBJ2-1; without DNA, the TCRdb call of TRBD1 cannot be checked. Germline values: CDR1 SEHNR, CDR2 FQNEAQ (reference sequence). This CDR3 spans 13 amino acids. The CDR3: CASSSTEYNEQFF.

The rearrangement links TRBV12-3 or TRBV12-4 to TRBJ2-7; TCRdb's D call of TRBD1 is untestable without DNA. This CDR3 region has 12 residues. The CDR3 reads CASSPQGGRQYF.

The chain uses TRBV11-2 and TRBJ2-1; the D call from TCRdb, TRBD2, cannot be confirmed without DNA. CDR3 length: 17 residues. Germline CDR1 and CDR2: SGHAT and FQNNGV. The CDR3 spells CASSLELAGGTHNEQFF.

This chain uses TRBV24-1 with TRBJ2-5. Germline V gene data show CDR1 as KGHDR and CDR2 as SFDVKD. The CDR3 runs 13 residues. CDR3 loop: CATSDPRIETQYF.

The chain combines TRBV7-9 with TRBJ2-1; as DNA is missing, the TRBD2 call by TCRdb cannot be tested. CDR1 and CDR2 (germline): SEHNR, FQNEAQ (reference sequence). The length of the CDR3 is 17 residues. The CDR3 region is CASSPRGGREGFDEQFF. Full variable domain (remainder filled in from reference TRBV7-9 and TRBJ2-1): DTGVSQNPRHKITKRGQNVTFRCDPISEHNRLYWYRQTLGQGPEFLTYFQNEAQLEKSRLLSDRFSAERPKGSFSTLEIQRTEQGDSAMYLCASSPRGGREGFDEQFFGPGTRLTVL.